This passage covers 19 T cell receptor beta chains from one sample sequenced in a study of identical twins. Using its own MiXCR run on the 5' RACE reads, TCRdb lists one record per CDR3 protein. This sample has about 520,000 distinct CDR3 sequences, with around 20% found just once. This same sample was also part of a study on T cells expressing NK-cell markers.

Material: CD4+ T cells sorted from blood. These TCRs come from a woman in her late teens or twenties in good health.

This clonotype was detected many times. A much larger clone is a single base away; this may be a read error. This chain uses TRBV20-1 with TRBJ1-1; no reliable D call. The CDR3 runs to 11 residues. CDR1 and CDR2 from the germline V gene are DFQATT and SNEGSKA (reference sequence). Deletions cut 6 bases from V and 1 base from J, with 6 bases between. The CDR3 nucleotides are TGCAGTGCCTCGGGGAACACTGAAGCTTTCTTT. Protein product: CSASGNTEAFF.

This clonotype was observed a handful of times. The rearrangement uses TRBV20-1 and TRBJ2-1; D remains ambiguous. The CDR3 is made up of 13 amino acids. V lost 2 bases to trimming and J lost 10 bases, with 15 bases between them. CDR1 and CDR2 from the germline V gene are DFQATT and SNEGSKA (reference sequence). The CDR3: CSARPPPRVEQFF. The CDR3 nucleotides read TGCAGTGCTAGACCACCCCCTAGGGTAGAGCAGTTCTTC.

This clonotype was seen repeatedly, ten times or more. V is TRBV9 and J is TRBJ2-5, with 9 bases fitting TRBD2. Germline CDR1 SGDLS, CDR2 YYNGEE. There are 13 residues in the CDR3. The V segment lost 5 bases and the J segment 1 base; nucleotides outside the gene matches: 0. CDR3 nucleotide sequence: TGTGCCAGCAGTAGCGGGGGCCAAGAGACCCAGTACTTC. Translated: CASSSGGQETQYF.

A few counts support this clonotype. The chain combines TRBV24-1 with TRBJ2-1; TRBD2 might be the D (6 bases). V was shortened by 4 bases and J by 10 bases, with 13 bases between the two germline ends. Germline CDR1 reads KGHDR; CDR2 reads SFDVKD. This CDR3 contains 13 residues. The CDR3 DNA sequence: TGTGCCACCAGTGACAGACTAGTGGGCGAGCAGTTCTTC. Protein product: CATSDRLVGEQFF.

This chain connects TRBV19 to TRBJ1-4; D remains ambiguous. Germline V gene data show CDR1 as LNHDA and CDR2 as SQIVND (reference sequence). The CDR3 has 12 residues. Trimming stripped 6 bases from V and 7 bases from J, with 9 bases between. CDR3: CASSRDGEKLFF. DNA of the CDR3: TGTGCCAGTAGCAGAGATGGTGAAAAACTGTTTTTT.

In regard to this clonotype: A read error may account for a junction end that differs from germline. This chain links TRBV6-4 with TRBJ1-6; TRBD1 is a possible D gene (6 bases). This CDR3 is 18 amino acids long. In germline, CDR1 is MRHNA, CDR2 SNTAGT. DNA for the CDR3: TGTGCCTGCAGCCTTAACGGGGTCTTTCGGGGGGCGCGGTCACCCCTCCACTTT. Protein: CACSLNGVFRGARSPLHF.

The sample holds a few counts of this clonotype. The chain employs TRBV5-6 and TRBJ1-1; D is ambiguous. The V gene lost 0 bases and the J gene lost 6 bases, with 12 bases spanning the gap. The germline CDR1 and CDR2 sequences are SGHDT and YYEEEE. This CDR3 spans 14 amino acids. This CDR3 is CASSLEPIGAEAFF. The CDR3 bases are TGTGCCAGCAGCTTGGAGCCGATTGGCGCTGAAGCTTTCTTT.

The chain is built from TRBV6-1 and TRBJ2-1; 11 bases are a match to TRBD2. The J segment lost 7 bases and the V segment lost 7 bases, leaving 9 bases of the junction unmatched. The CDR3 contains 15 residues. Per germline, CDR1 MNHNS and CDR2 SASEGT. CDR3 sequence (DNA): TGTGCCAGCATAGTGGTAGCGGGGGGGGTGAATGAGCAGTTCTTC. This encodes CASIVVAGGVNEQFF.

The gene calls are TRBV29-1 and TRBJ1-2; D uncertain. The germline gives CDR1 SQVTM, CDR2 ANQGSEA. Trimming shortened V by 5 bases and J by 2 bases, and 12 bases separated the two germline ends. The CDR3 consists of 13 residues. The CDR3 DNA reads TGCAGCGTTCTGAGGGAGGCCAACTATGGCTACACCTTC. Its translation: CSVLREANYGYTF.

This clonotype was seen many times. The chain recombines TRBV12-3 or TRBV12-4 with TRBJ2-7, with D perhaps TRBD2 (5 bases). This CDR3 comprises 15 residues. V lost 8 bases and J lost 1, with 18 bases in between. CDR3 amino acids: CASGNRGRESYEQYF. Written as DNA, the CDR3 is TGTGCCAGCGGTAACCGCGGACGGGAATCCTACGAGCAGTACTTC.

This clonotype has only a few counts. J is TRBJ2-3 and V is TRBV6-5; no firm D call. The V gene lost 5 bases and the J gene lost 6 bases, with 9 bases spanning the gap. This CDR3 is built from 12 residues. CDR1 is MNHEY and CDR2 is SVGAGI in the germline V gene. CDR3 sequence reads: CASSDAFDTQYF. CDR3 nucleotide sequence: TGTGCCAGCAGTGACGCATTTGATACGCAGTATTTT.

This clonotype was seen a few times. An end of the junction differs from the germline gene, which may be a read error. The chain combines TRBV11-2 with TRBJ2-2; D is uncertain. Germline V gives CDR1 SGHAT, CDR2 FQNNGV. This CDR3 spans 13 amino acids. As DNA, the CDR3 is TGTGCCAGCACCTTAACCCGGGCCGGGGAGCTGTTTTTT. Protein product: CASTLTRAGELFF. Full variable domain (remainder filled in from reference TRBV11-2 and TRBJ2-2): EAGVAQSPRYKIIEKRQSVAFWCNPISGHATLYWYQQILGQGPKLLIQFQNNGVVDDSQLPKDRFSAERLKGVDSTLKIQPAKLEDSAVYLCASTLTRAGELFFGEGSRLTVL.

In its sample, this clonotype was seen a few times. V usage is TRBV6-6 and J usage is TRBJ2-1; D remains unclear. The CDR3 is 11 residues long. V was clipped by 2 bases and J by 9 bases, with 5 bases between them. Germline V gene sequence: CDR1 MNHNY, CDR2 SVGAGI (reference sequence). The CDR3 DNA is TGTGCCAGCAGTTACCTGGGTGAGCAGTTCTTC. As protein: CASSYLGEQFF.

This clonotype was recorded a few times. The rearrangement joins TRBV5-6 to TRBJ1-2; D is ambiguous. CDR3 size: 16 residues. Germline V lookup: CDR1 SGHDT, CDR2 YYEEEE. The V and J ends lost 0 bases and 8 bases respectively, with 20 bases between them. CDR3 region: CASSLGAVGPAFGYTF. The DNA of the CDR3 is TGTGCCAGCAGCTTGGGCGCGGTAGGGCCCGCCTTCGGCTACACCTTC. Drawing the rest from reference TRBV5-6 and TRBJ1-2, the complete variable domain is DAGVTQSPTHLIKTRGQQVTLRCSPKSGHDTVSWYQQALGQGPQFIFQYYEEEERQRGNFPDRFSGHQFPNYSSELNVNALLLGDSALYLCASSLGAVGPAFGYTFGSGTRLTVV.

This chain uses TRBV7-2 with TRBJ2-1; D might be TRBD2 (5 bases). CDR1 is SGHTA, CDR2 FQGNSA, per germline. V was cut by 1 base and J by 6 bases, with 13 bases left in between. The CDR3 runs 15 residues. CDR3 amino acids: CASSLDGVRGNEQFF. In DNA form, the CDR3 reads TGTGCCAGCAGCTTAGACGGGGTGCGAGGCAATGAGCAGTTCTTC.

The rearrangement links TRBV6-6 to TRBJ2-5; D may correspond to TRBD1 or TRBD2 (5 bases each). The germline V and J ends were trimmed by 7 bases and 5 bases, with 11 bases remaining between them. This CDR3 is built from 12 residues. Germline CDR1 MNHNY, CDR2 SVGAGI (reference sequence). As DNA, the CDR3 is TGTGCCAGCACACGAGGGACGGAGACCCAGTACTTC. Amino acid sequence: CASTRGTETQYF.

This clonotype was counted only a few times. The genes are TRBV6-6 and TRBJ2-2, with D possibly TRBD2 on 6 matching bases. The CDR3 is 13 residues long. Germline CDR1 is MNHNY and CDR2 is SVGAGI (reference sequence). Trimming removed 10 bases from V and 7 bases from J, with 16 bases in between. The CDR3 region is CAISGGWNGELFF. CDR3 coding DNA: TGTGCCATCTCCGGAGGGTGGAACGGGGAGCTGTTTTTT.

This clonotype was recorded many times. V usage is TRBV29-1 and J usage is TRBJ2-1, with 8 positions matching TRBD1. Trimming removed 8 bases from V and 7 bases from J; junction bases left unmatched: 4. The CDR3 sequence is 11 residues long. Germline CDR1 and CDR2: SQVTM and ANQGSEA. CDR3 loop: CSFNRGNEQFF. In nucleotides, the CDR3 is TGCAGCTTTAACAGGGGGAATGAGCAGTTCTTC.

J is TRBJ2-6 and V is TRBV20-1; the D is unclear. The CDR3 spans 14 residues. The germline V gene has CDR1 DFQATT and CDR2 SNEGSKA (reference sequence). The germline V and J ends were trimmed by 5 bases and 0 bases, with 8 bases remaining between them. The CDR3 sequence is CSARQSSGANVLTF. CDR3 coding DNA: TGCAGTGCTCGACAAAGCTCTGGGGCCAACGTCCTGACTTTC.